The rows below give T cell receptor beta chains drawn from one sample of a study of blood T cell repertoires in COVID-19. Clones were sequenced by immunoSEQ multiplex PCR, and TCRdb holds only the in-frame ones, with some missing. The repertoire holds around 140,000 clones, with around 89% as singletons. Sequenced: peripheral blood. These receptor sequences come from a man in his forties or fifties with active or convalescent COVID-19. Each CDR3 is given with its conserved first and last residue. A D gene is named only where the DNA matches it firmly. Some rows mark clone size as missing; the rest say once, few, many or name a class of expanded clone.

-	-	TRBJ1-3	TRBV7-8	CASSLAQGFGNTIYF	TGTGCCAGCAGCTTAGCTCAGGGGTTCGGAAACACCATATATTTT
-	-	TRBJ2-5	TRBV23-1	CASSLLRLYQETQYF	TGCGCCAGCAGTCTTTTGCGGTTGTACCAAGAGACCCAGTACTTC
-	-	TRBJ1-1	TRBV7-2	CASSLVPPWATTEAFF	TGTGCCAGCAGCTTAGTTCCCCCATGGGCTACCACTGAAGCTTTCTTT
TRBD2	-	TRBJ2-7	TRBV10-1	CASSEFGTSDYEQYF	TGCGCCAGCAGTGAGTTTGGGACTAGCGACTACGAGCAGTACTTC
-	-	TRBJ2-1	TRBV12-5	CASGLVLTGGAYNEQFF	TGTGCTAGTGGTTTGGTCTTAACGGGGGGCGCCTACAATGAGCAGTTCTTC
-	-	TRBJ2-1	TRBV10-1	CASRGDSLGEQFF	TGCGCCAGCAGGGGGGACTCCTTGGGTGAGCAGTTCTTC
-	-	TRBJ1-2	TRBV29-1	CSVEWSQDSPTSYTF	TGCAGCGTTGAATGGAGTCAGGACTCTCCGACGAGCTACACCTTC
-	-	TRBJ2-5	TRBV5-4	CASSSGRPGETQYF	TGTGCCAGCAGCTCGGGGAGACCTGGGGAGACCCAGTACTTC
TRBD2	once	TRBJ2-3	TRBV7-2	CASSWGSVARGDADTQYF	TGTGCCAGCAGCTGGGGCTCCGTGGCGCGGGGGGATGCAGATACGCAGTATTTT
-	-	TRBJ2-1	TRBV19	CASSHYNEQFF	TGTGCCAGTAGTCATTACAATGAGCAGTTCTTC
-	-	TRBJ2-5	TRBV5-4	CASSLRQEQETQYF	TGTGCCAGCAGCTTACGACAGGAACAAGAGACCCAGTACTTC